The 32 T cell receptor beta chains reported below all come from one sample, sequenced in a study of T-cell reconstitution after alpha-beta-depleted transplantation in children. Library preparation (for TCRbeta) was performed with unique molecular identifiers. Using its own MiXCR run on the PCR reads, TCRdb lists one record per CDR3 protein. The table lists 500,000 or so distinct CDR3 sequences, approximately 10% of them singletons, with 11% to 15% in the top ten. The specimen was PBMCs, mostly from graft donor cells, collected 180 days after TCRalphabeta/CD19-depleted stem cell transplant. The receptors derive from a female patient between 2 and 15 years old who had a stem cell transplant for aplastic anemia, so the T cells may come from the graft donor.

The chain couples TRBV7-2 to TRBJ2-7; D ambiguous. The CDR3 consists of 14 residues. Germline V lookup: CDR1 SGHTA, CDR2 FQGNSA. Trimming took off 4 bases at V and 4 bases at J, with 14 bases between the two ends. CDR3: CASSSPGPSYEQYF. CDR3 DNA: TGTGCCAGCAGCTCACCCGGACCGAGTTACGAGCAGTACTTC.

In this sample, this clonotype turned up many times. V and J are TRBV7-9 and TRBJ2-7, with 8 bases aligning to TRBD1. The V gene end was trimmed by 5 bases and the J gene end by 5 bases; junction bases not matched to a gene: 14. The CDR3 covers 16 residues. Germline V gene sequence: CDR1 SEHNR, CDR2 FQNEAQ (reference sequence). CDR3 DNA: TGTGCCAGCAGCGCCCTTTGGACAGGGTCGTTCAACGAGCAGTACTTC. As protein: CASSALWTGSFNEQYF.

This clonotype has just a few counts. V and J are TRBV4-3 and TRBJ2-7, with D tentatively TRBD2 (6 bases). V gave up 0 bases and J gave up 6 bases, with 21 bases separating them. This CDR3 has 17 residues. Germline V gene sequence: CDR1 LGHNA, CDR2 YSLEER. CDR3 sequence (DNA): TGCGCCAGCAGCCAAGACGGGCTAGCGTTATCTCCCAGCGAGCAGTACTTC. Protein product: CASSQDGLALSPSEQYF.

The CDR3 DNA follows: TGTGCCAGCAGTTACTCGACTCAGGGGGCAGGGCAGCCCCAGCATTTT. This translates into CASSYSTQGAGQPQHF. The gene calls are TRBV6-5 and TRBJ1-5, with 8 bases aligning to TRBD1. V was clipped by 0 bases and J by 7 bases; unmatched bases: 8. The CDR3 is 16 residues long. The germline gives CDR1 MNHEY, CDR2 SVGAGI.

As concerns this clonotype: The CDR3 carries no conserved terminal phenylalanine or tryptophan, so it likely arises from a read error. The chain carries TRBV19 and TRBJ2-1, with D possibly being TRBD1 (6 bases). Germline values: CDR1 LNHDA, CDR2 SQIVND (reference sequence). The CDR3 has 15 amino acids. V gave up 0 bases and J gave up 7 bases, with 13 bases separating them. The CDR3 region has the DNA TGTGCCAGTAGTATAGACAGGGGTAATCGGAATGAGCAGTTCTTG. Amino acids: CASSIDRGNRNEQFL.

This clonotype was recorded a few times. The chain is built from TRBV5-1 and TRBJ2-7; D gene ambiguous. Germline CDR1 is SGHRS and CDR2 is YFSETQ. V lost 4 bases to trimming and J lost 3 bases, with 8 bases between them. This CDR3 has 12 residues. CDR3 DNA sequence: TGCGCCAGCAGCCCCGGACGCTACGAGCAGTACTTC. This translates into CASSPGRYEQYF.

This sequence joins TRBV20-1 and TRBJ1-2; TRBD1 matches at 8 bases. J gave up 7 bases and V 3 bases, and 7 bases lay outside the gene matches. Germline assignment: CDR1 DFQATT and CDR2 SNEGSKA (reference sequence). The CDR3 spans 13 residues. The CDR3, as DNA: TGCAGTGCTAGCTCAGGGGGCGTAAGTGGCTACACCTTC. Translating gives CSASSGGVSGYTF.

In DNA form, the CDR3 reads TGTGCCAGCAGTTACTCGTCTAGCCTGGTCTACGAGCAGTACGTC. This sequence encodes CASSYSSSLVYEQYV. The rearrangement uses TRBV6-5 and TRBJ2-7; maybe TRBD2 (5 bases). This CDR3 has 15 amino acids. Germline V gene data show CDR1 as MNHEY and CDR2 as SVGAGI. V was shortened by 0 bases and J by 3 bases, with 12 bases between the two germline ends.

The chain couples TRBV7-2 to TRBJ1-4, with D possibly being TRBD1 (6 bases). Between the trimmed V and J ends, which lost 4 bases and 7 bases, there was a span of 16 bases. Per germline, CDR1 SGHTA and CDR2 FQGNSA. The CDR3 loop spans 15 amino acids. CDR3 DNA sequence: TGTGCCAGCAGCTACCAGGGGATGTCGGGTGAAAAACTGTTTTTT. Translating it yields CASSYQGMSGEKLFF.

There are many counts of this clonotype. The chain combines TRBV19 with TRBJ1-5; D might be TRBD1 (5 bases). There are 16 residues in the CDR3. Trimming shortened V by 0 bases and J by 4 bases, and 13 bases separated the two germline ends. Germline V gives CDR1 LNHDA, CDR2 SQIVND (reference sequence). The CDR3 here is CASSIDPDGGNQPQHF. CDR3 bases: TGTGCCAGTAGTATAGATCCCGACGGGGGAAATCAGCCCCAGCATTTT.

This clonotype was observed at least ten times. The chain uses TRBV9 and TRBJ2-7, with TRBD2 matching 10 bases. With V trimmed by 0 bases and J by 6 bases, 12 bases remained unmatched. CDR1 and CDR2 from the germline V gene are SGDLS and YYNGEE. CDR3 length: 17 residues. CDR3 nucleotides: TGTGCCAGCAGCGTAGCGGCCGGAGCGGGAGGGGGACTCGAGCAGTACTTC. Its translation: CASSVAAGAGGGLEQYF. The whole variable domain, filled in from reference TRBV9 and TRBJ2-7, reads DSGVTQTPKHLITATGQRVTLRCSPRSGDLSVYWYQQSLDQGLQFLIQYYNGEERAKGNILERFSAQQFPDLHSELNLSSLELGDSALYFCASSVAAGAGGGLEQYFGPGTRLTVT.

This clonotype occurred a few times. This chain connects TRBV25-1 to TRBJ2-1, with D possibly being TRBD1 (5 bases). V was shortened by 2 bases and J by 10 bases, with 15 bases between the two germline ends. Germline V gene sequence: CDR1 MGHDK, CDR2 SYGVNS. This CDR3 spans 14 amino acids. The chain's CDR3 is CASSEPTVAREQFF. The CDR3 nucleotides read TGTGCCAGCAGTGAACCGACAGTGGCTAGGGAGCAGTTCTTC.

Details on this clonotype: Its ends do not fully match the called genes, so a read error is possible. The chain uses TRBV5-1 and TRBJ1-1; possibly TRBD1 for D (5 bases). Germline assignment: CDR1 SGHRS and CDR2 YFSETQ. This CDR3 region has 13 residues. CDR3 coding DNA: TGCGCCTGCAGCTTTGGACAGAACACTGAAGCTTTCTTT. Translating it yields CACSFGQNTEAFF.

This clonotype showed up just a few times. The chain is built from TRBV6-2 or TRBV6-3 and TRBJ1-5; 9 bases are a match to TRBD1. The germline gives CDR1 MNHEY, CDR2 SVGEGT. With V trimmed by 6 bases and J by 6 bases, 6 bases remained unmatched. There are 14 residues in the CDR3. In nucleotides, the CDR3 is TGTGCCAGCAGCCGGGACAGGGTGGCTCAGCCCCAGCATTTT. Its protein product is CASSRDRVAQPQHF.

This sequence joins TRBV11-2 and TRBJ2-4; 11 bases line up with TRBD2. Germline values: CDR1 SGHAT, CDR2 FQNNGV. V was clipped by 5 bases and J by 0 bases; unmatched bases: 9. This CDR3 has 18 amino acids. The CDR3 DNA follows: TGTGCCAGCAGCCTCCCCCCCCTAGCGGGAGGAGCCAAAAACATTCAGTACTTC. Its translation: CASSLPPLAGGAKNIQYF. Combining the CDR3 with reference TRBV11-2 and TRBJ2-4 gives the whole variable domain EAGVAQSPRYKIIEKRQSVAFWCNPISGHATLYWYQQILGQGPKLLIQFQNNGVVDDSQLPKDRFSAERLKGVDSTLKIQPAKLEDSAVYLCASSLPPLAGGAKNIQYFGAGTRLSVL.

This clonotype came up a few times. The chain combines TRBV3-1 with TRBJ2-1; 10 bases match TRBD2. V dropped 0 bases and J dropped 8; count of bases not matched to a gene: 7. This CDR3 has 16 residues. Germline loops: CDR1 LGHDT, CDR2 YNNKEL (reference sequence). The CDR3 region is CASSQDPSGSGHEQFF. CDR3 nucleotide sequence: TGTGCCAGCAGCCAAGATCCTAGCGGGAGTGGGCATGAGCAGTTCTTC.

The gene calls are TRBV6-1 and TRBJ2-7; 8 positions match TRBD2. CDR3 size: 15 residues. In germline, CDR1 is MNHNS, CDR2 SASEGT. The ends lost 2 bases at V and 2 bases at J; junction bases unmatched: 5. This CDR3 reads CASSEMTSVAYEQYV. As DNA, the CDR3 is TGTGCCAGCAGTGAAATGACTAGCGTCGCCTACGAGCAGTACGTC.

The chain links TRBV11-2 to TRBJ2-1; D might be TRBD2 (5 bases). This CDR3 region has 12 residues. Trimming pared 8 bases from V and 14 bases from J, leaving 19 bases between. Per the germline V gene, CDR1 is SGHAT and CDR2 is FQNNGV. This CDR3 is CASRRQDSSEFF. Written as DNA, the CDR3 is TGTGCCAGCCGACGGCAGGACTCAAGCGAGTTCTTC.

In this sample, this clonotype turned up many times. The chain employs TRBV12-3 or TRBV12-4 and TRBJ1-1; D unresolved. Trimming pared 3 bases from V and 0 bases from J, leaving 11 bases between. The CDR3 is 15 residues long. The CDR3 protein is CASSLLGRMNTEAFF. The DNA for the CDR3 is TGTGCCAGCAGTTTGTTGGGCAGGATGAACACTGAAGCTTTCTTT.

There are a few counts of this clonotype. DNA of the CDR3: TGCAGTGCTAGAGTCCCGGGACAGCCGAACACTGAAGCTTTCTTT. Translation gives CSARVPGQPNTEAFF. The chain couples TRBV20-1 to TRBJ1-1; 7 bases agree with TRBD1. CDR3 length: 15 amino acids. Trimming at V came to 1 base and at J to 1 base, leaving 6 bases not matched to a gene. The germline gives CDR1 DFQATT, CDR2 SNEGSKA (reference sequence).

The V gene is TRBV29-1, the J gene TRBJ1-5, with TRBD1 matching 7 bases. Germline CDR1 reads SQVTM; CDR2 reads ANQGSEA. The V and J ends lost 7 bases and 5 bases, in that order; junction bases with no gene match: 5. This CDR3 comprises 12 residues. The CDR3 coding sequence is TGCAGCGCCATCACAGGGGATCAGCCCCAGCATTTT. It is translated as CSAITGDQPQHF.

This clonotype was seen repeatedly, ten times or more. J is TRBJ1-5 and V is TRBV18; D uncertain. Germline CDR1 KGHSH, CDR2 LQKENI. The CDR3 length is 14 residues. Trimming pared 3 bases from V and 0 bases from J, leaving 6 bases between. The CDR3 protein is CASSPTSSNQPQHF. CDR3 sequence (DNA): TGTGCCAGCTCACCGACGTCTAGCAATCAGCCCCAGCATTTT.

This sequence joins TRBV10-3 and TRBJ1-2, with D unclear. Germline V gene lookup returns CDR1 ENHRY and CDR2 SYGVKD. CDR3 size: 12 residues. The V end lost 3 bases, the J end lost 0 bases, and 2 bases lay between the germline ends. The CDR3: CAISDTNYGYTF. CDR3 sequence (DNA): TGTGCCATCAGTGACACTAACTATGGCTACACCTTC.

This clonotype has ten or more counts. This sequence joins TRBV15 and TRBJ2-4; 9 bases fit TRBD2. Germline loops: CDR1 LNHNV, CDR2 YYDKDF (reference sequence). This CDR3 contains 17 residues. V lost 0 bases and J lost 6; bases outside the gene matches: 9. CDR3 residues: CATSRDRKREDLNIQYF. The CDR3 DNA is TGTGCCACCAGCAGAGATCGTAAGCGGGAGGACTTAAACATTCAGTACTTC.

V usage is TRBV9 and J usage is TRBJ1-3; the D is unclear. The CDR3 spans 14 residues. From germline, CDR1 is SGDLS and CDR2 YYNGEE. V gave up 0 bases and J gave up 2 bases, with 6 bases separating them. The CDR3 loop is CASSVDNAGNTIYF. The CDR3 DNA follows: TGTGCCAGCAGCGTAGATAACGCTGGAAACACCATATATTTT.

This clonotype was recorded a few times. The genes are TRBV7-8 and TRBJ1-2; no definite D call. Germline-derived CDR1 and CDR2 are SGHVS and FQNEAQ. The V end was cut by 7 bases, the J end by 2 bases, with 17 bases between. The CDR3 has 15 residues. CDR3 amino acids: CASTNEFRVNYGYTF. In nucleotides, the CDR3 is TGTGCCAGCACGAATGAATTTAGGGTAAACTATGGCTACACCTTC.

CDR3 DNA sequence: TGTGCCAGCAGTCGACTCTACGAGCAGTACGTC. Translating it yields CASSRLYEQYV. J is TRBJ2-7 and V is TRBV28; D uncertain. Trimming removed 5 bases at V and 3 bases at J, with 5 bases between. The germline gives CDR1 MDHEN, CDR2 SYDVKM. The CDR3 has 11 residues.

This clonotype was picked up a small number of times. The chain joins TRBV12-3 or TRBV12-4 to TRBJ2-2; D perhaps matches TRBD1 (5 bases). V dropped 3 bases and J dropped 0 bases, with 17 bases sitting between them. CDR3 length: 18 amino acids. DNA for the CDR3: TGTGCCAGCAGTTTTATCGTCTCTATGACAGCGAACACCGGGGAGCTGTTTTTT. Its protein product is CASSFIVSMTANTGELFF.

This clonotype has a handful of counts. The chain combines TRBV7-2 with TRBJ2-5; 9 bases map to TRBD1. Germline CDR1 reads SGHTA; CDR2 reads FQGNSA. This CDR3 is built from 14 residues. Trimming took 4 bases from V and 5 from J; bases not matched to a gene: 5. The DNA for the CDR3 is TGTGCCAGCAGCTACAGGGGGCAGAGGGAGACCCAGTACTTC. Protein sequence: CASSYRGQRETQYF.

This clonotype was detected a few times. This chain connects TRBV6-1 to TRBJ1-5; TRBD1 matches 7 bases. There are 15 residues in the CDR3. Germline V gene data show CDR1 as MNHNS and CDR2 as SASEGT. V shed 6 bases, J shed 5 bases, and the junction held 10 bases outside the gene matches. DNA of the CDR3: TGTGCCAGCAGCCCCGTGGCAGGGGGACATCAGCCCCAGCATTTT. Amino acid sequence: CASSPVAGGHQPQHF.

The CDR3 sequence: CASGRGLGYTF. Written as DNA, the CDR3 is TGTGCCAGCGGCAGGGGGCTAGGCTACACCTTC. This sequence joins TRBV6-5 and TRBJ1-2; 8 positions match TRBD1. CDR1 and CDR2 from the germline V gene are MNHEY and SVGAGI. There are 11 residues in the CDR3. V lost 8 bases and J lost 8; bases outside the gene matches: 4.

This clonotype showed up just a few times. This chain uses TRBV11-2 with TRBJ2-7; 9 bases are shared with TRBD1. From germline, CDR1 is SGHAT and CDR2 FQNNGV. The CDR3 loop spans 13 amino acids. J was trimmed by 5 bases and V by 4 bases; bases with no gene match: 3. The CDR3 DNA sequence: TGTGCCAGCAGCTGGGACAGGGTCGACGAGCAGTACGTC. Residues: CASSWDRVDEQYV.